One sample yielded the 30 T cell receptor beta chains listed below, sequenced in a study of Graves' ophthalmopathy and Graves' hyperthyroidism. Amplification targeted the TCR beta CDR3 regions, with RNA transcripts as the source material. An initial RT-PCR round employing HTBI primers preceded a second-round multiplex PCR. TCRdb reprocessed the multiplex PCR reads via MiXCR and lists one record per CDR3 protein. The sample contains some 160,000 distinct CDR3 sequences, under 45% of which appear only once. The specimen was peripheral blood. Receptors originate from a man aged 30 to 39 with Graves' ophthalmopathy.

In its sample, this clonotype was seen many times. The rearrangement joins TRBV18 to TRBJ2-7; TRBD1 or TRBD2 may be the D gene (5 bases each). Between the trimmed V and J ends, which lost 3 bases and 6 bases, there was a span of 15 bases. Germline V gene data show CDR1 as KGHSH and CDR2 as LQKENI. This CDR3 region has 14 residues. CDR3 sequence (DNA): TGTGCCAGCTCACCCGGGACCCGAATAGGCGAGCAGTACTTC. Its protein is CASSPGTRIGEQYF.

Many counts were recorded for this clonotype. V gene TRBV5-5 combines with J gene TRBJ2-5, with D maybe TRBD2 (5 bases). Germline V gene data show CDR1 as SGHKS and CDR2 as YYEKEE (reference sequence). The V end was cut by 4 bases, the J end by 0 bases, with 10 bases between. The CDR3 has 14 residues. The CDR3 DNA follows: TGTGCCAGCAGCCGGACGGGGTACCAAGAGACCCAGTACTTC. Encoded protein: CASSRTGYQETQYF.

Ten or more counts support this clonotype. The chain combines TRBV6-5 with TRBJ2-7; TRBD1 matches at 7 bases. Germline V gene data show CDR1 as MNHEY and CDR2 as SVGAGI. Trimming took 6 bases from V and 6 from J; bases not matched to a gene: 8. The CDR3 consists of 13 residues. The CDR3 protein is CASSRDRDAEQYF. The CDR3 DNA follows: TGTGCCAGCAGCCGCGACAGGGATGCCGAGCAGTACTTC.

The chain employs TRBV28 and TRBJ2-7, with 8 bases aligning to TRBD1. Germline V gene data show CDR1 as MDHEN and CDR2 as SYDVKM. The ends lost 5 bases at V and 1 base at J; junction bases unmatched: 1. The CDR3 sequence is 13 residues long. The CDR3 nucleotides are TGTGCCAGCAGTAACAGGGGGTCCTACGAGCAGTACTTC. It is translated as CASSNRGSYEQYF. The full variable domain, with the rest looked up from reference TRBV28 and TRBJ2-7, is DVKVTQSSRYLVKRTGEKVFLECVQDMDHENMFWYRQDPGLGLRLIYFSYDVKMKEKGDIPEGYSVSREKKERFSLILESASTNQTSMYLCASSNRGSYEQYFGPGTRLTVT.

This clonotype was seen at least ten times. V gene TRBV11-3 combines with J gene TRBJ1-1, with unresolved D. CDR1 is SGHNT, CDR2 YENEEA, per germline. Trimming removed 7 bases at V and 10 bases at J, with 19 bases between. The CDR3 runs to 13 residues. CDR3 region: CASTPHGELRAFF. The DNA of the CDR3 is TGTGCCAGCACCCCCCACGGGGAACTAAGAGCTTTCTTT.

This clonotype was seen many times. This sequence joins TRBV11-2 and TRBJ1-2; the match to TRBD1 covers 7 bases. The junction had 10 bases not matched to a gene; V was cut back by 4 bases and J by 8 bases. The CDR3 has 14 amino acids. Germline V gives CDR1 SGHAT, CDR2 FQNNGV. The CDR3 is CASSSSGQRGGYTF. For the CDR3, the DNA is TGTGCCAGCAGCTCCTCGGGACAGCGGGGGGGCTACACCTTC.

This clonotype was recorded many times. This chain joins TRBV5-6 and TRBJ1-6, with a weak D call TRBD1 (5 bases). The V gene's germline CDR1 is SGHDT and CDR2 YYEEEE. Trimming pared 2 bases from V and 3 bases from J, leaving 12 bases between. The CDR3 covers 16 residues. CDR3 protein: CASSFRGSFYNSPLHF. The DNA for the CDR3 is TGTGCCAGCAGCTTTCGGGGCAGTTTCTATAATTCACCCCTCCACTTT.

A remark on this clonotype: One junction end disagrees with the germline gene, perhaps due to a read error. This chain connects TRBV10-3 to TRBJ1-1; D unresolved. Germline CDR1 ENHRY, CDR2 SYGVKD. The CDR3 is 15 amino acids. The CDR3 DNA is TGTGCCAGCAGTGAGTCTCCCCCCGGGGACACTGAAGCTTTCTTT. It is translated as CASSESPPGDTEAFF.

V gene TRBV6-2 or TRBV6-3 combines with J gene TRBJ2-2, with TRBD2 identical over 10 bases. The CDR3 consists of 18 residues. V trimming: 0 bases; J trimming: 6 bases; junction bases outside the gene matches: 10. In germline, CDR1 is MNHEY, CDR2 SVGEGT. CDR3 DNA: TGTGCCAGCAGTTACTCCGGACTAGCGGACCTTAAGGCCGGGGAGCTGTTTTTT. Translated: CASSYSGLADLKAGELFF.

At least ten counts were recorded for this clonotype. The chain links TRBV2 to TRBJ1-1; D possibly corresponds to TRBD1 (6 bases). This CDR3 spans 14 amino acids. V was trimmed by 4 bases and J by 4 bases, leaving 13 bases between them. Germline V gene sequence: CDR1 SNHLY, CDR2 FYNNEI. The CDR3 coding sequence is TGTGCCAGCAGTGCCGTCAGGGGAGTCACTGAAGCTTTCTTT. This encodes CASSAVRGVTEAFF.

Turning to this clonotype: Sequence at one end of the junction differs from germline and may be a read error. The chain recombines TRBV12-3 or TRBV12-4 with TRBJ2-7; D gene ambiguous. The CDR3 length is 11 residues. CDR3 loop: CASSSRYEQHF. Here the CDR3 DNA reads TGTGCCAGCAGTTCCAGGTACGAGCAGCACTTC.

This chain uses TRBV12-3 or TRBV12-4 with TRBJ1-1; TRBD1 is a possible D gene (5 bases). The CDR3 is 15 residues long. Trimming took 3 bases from V and 0 from J, leaving 11 bases between them. CDR3 amino acids: CASSFVRGMNTEAFF. The CDR3 nucleotides are TGTGCCAGCAGTTTCGTGAGGGGCATGAACACTGAAGCTTTCTTT.

There are a few counts of this clonotype. This chain links TRBV12-3 or TRBV12-4 with TRBJ1-4; no definite D call. The CDR3 is made up of 11 amino acids. V was clipped by 2 bases and J by 8 bases, with 3 bases between them. The CDR3 is CASSLREKLFF. CDR3 sequence (DNA): TGTGCCAGCAGTTTAAGGGAAAAACTGTTTTTT.

There are many counts of this clonotype. J is TRBJ2-5 and V is TRBV7-2, with 12 nucleotides matching TRBD2. After removal of 5 bases from V and 5 bases from J, the junction contained 3 bases not matched to a gene. The CDR3 is 14 residues long. The germline gives CDR1 SGHTA, CDR2 FQGNSA. CDR3 region: CASSPSGRGETQYF. Written as DNA, the CDR3 is TGTGCCAGCAGCCCTAGCGGGAGGGGGGAGACCCAGTACTTC.

This clonotype was observed many times. In DNA, the CDR3 is TGTGCCAGCAGAGGACGGGACAGCTCCTACGAGCAGTACTTC. Protein product: CASRGRDSSYEQYF. This rearrangement joins TRBV28 to TRBJ2-7; 7 bases line up with TRBD1. There are 14 residues in the CDR3. Germline V gives CDR1 MDHEN, CDR2 SYDVKM. V shed 6 bases, J shed 0 bases, and the junction held 5 bases outside the gene matches.

This clonotype was counted ten times or more. The genes are TRBV7-8 and TRBJ1-6, with no clear D. Germline V gene sequence: CDR1 SGHVS, CDR2 FQNEAQ. The CDR3 is made up of 15 amino acids. Deletions cut 5 bases from V and 9 bases from J, with 17 bases between. CDR3 DNA sequence: TGTGCCAGCAGCCCCGGCCCCACGGTCCGTTCACCCCTCCACTTT. Protein sequence: CASSPGPTVRSPLHF.

This clonotype has more than one count but fewer than ten. V gene TRBV10-3 combines with J gene TRBJ1-1; TRBD1 agrees at 8 bases. The CDR3 runs 14 residues. The trim removed 7 bases at V and 4 bases at J, leaving 8 bases unmatched. CDR1 is ENHRY and CDR2 is SYGVKD in the germline V gene. The CDR3 loop is CAITGQGGGTEAFF. The CDR3 DNA follows: TGTGCCATCACCGGACAGGGTGGCGGCACTGAAGCTTTCTTT.

This clonotype was picked up many times. CDR3 in amino acids: CASSPAGGLAKNIQYF. DNA for the CDR3: TGTGCCAGCTCACCGGCAGGCGGGCTAGCCAAAAACATTCAGTACTTC. The chain employs TRBV18 and TRBJ2-4; possible D gene TRBD2, 5 bases. The germline CDR1 and CDR2 sequences are KGHSH and LQKENI. The V and J ends lost 3 bases and 0 bases respectively, with 12 bases between them. CDR3 length: 16 amino acids.

The rearrangement uses TRBV7-2 and TRBJ2-7, with 8 bases matching TRBD2. The CDR3 is made up of 15 amino acids. In germline, CDR1 is SGHTA, CDR2 FQGNSA. V shed 2 bases, J shed 5 bases, and the junction held 8 bases outside the gene matches. Written as DNA, the CDR3 is TGTGCCAGCAGCTTAATGAGCGGGAGCTGGGACGAGCAGTACTTC. Encoded protein: CASSLMSGSWDEQYF. The full variable domain, in which reference TRBV7-2 and TRBJ2-7 provide the parts outside the CDR3, is GAGVSQSPSNKVTEKGKDVELRCDPISGHTALYWYRQSLGQGLEFLIYFQGNSAPDKSGLPSDRFSAERTGGSVSTLTIQRTQQEDSAVYLCASSLMSGSWDEQYFGPGTRLTVT.

In its sample, this clonotype was seen once. This sequence joins TRBV6-2 or TRBV6-3 and TRBJ2-5; TRBD2 matches 10 bases. This CDR3 spans 19 amino acids. CDR1 and CDR2 from the germline V gene are MNHEY and SVGEGT. With V trimmed by 7 bases and J by 2 bases, 19 bases remained unmatched. The CDR3 loop reads CASTKTGLAGGKRQETQYF. The CDR3 DNA follows: TGTGCCAGCACCAAGACGGGGTTAGCGGGAGGAAAAAGGCAAGAGACCCAGTACTTC.

This clonotype appeared a single time. The V gene is TRBV12-3 or TRBV12-4, the J gene TRBJ2-7, with D perhaps TRBD1 (6 bases). The ends were cut back, 5 bases at V and 7 bases at J, with 15 bases in the middle. The CDR3 has 13 residues. CDR3 DNA sequence: TGTGCCAGCAGTCACAGGGATTTGCGGGAGCAGTACTTC. Amino acids: CASSHRDLREQYF.

This clonotype was seen many times. The gene calls are TRBV15 and TRBJ2-7; a weak D match, TRBD2 (5 bases). V lost 0 bases and J lost 6, with 15 bases in between. The CDR3 spans 15 residues. Per the germline V gene, CDR1 is LNHNV and CDR2 is YYDKDF (reference sequence). CDR3 bases: TGTGCCACCAGCAGAGATGCCCCTCAGCGGTCCGAGCAGTACTTC. Encoded protein: CATSRDAPQRSEQYF. Based on the CDR3 plus reference TRBV15 and TRBJ2-7, the full variable domain is DAMVIQNPRYQVTQFGKPVTLSCSQTLNHNVMYWYQQKSSQAPKLLFHYYDKDFNNEADTPDNFQSRRPNTSFCFLDIRSPGLGDTAMYLCATSRDAPQRSEQYFGPGTRLTVT.

This clonotype was seen a single time. V gene TRBV10-3 combines with J gene TRBJ2-7; TRBD2 aligns across 7 bases. CDR1 is ENHRY and CDR2 is SYGVKD in the germline V gene. This CDR3 spans 12 amino acids. V was pared by 8 bases and J by 2 bases, with 3 bases of the junction left unmatched. The CDR3 loop is CAIGGGTYEQYF. The CDR3 DNA reads TGTGCCATCGGGGGAGGGACCTACGAGCAGTACTTC.

This clonotype came up many times. V is TRBV6-1 and J is TRBJ1-2; D is unclear. V shed 0 bases and J shed 7 bases, with 12 bases lying between them. The CDR3 is 14 amino acids. In germline, CDR1 is MNHNS, CDR2 SASEGT. In nucleotides, the CDR3 is TGTGCCAGCAGTGAAGCGTCAGGTTTTGGTGGCTACACCTTC. It codes for CASSEASGFGGYTF.

This clonotype was counted many times. The rearrangement links TRBV5-1 to TRBJ2-7; D is perhaps TRBD1 (5 bases). V lost 2 bases to trimming and J lost 2 bases, with 17 bases between them. The germline gives CDR1 SGHRS, CDR2 YFSETQ. The CDR3 extends over 16 amino acids. The CDR3 DNA sequence: TGCGCCAGCAGCTTATATAGGGGATACAGCCCCTACGAGCAGTACTTC. Residues: CASSLYRGYSPYEQYF.

The CDR3 sequence is CSGGRVNEQYF. CDR3 nucleotides: TGCAGTGGCGGGAGGGTAAACGAGCAGTACTTC. J is TRBJ2-7 and V is TRBV20-1; TRBD2 matches 9 bases. After removal of 7 bases from V and 5 bases from J, the junction contained 3 bases not matched to a gene. This CDR3 is built from 11 residues. Germline V lookup: CDR1 DFQATT, CDR2 SNEGSKA (reference sequence).

This clonotype was recorded many times. The rearrangement uses TRBV11-2 and TRBJ2-7; 9 nucleotides match TRBD2. Germline trimming cut 5 bases from V and 0 bases from J; bases unmatched to any gene: 8. Germline CDR1 SGHAT, CDR2 FQNNGV. CDR3 length: 16 amino acids. CDR3: CASSHSREGSSYEQYF. CDR3 DNA sequence: TGTGCCAGCAGCCACTCGCGGGAGGGCTCCTCCTACGAGCAGTACTTC. The variable domain in full, completed from reference TRBV11-2 and TRBJ2-7, reads EAGVAQSPRYKIIEKRQSVAFWCNPISGHATLYWYQQILGQGPKLLIQFQNNGVVDDSQLPKDRFSAERLKGVDSTLKIQPAKLEDSAVYLCASSHSREGSSYEQYFGPGTRLTVT.

The J gene is TRBJ1-1, the V gene TRBV12-3 or TRBV12-4; D remains ambiguous. This CDR3 is 13 amino acids long. Between the trimmed V and J ends, which lost 5 bases and 5 bases, there was a span of 12 bases. Written as DNA, the CDR3 is TGTGCCAGCAGTCTCCCCTCGAGGACTGAAGCTTTCTTT. It is translated as CASSLPSRTEAFF.

The genes are TRBV12-3 or TRBV12-4 and TRBJ1-1, with TRBD1 matching over 9 bases. V lost 5 bases to trimming and J lost 0 bases; unmatched junction nucleotides: 4. The CDR3 consists of 15 residues. Here the CDR3 reads CASSVDRGLNTEAFF. The CDR3 region has the DNA TGTGCCAGCAGTGTGGACAGGGGATTGAACACTGAAGCTTTCTTT.

Here the CDR3 DNA reads TGTGCCAGCAAATTGGGCGGGAGCTACGAGCAGTACTTC. Its translation is CASKLGGSYEQYF. The V and J genes are TRBV28 and TRBJ2-7; 7 positions agree with TRBD2. The V gene's germline CDR1 is MDHEN and CDR2 SYDVKM. The CDR3 is 13 residues long. The junction had 6 bases not matched to a gene; V was cut back by 7 bases and J by 3 bases. Full variable domain (rest looked up from reference TRBV28 and TRBJ2-7): DVKVTQSSRYLVKRTGEKVFLECVQDMDHENMFWYRQDPGLGLRLIYFSYDVKMKEKGDIPEGYSVSREKKERFSLILESASTNQTSMYLCASKLGGSYEQYFGPGTRLTVT.